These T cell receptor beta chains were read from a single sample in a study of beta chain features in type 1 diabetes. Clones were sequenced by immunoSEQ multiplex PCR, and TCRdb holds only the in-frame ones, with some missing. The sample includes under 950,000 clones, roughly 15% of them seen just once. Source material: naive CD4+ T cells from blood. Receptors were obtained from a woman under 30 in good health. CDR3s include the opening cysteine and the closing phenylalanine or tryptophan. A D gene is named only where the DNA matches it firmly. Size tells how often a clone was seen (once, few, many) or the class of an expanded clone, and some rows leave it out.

CDR3 DNA: TGTGCCAGCAGCTTCCCGACTAGCGGGGATACCAGCTCCTACGAGCAGTACTTC
CDR3 protein: CASSFPTSGDTSSYEQYF
clone size: NA
J gene: TRBJ2-7
D gene: NA
V gene: TRBV21-1

CDR3 DNA: TGTGCCAGCAAAGGGGTGATTGCCTACGAGCAGTACTTC
CDR3 protein: CASKGVIAYEQYF
clone size: few
J gene: TRBJ2-7
D gene: NA
V gene: TRBV6-1

CDR3 DNA: TGCGCCAGCAGCCAAGAAACACGGGGACACACAGATACGCAGTATTTT
CDR3 protein: CASSQETRGHTDTQYF
clone size: NA
J gene: TRBJ2-3
D gene: NA
V gene: TRBV4-1

CDR3 DNA: TGTGCCAGCAGTTTAGCCGGACAGGGCGGGGAGACCCAGTACTTC
CDR3 protein: CASSLAGQGGETQYF
clone size: few
J gene: TRBJ2-5
D gene: TRBD1
V gene: TRBV6-5

CDR3 DNA: TGTGCCAGCAGCCCCTCCAGGGGGCGAGACACCGGGGAGCTGTTTTTT
CDR3 protein: CASSPSRGRDTGELFF
clone size: NA
J gene: TRBJ2-2
D gene: TRBD1
V gene: TRBV7-9

CDR3 DNA: TGTGCCAGCAGCTTAGTAACTGGATCCTACAATGAGCAGTTCTTC
CDR3 protein: CASSLVTGSYNEQFF
clone size: few
J gene: TRBJ2-1
D gene: NA
V gene: TRBV7-2

CDR3 DNA: TGTGCCAGCAGGAACAGGGTGAACACTGAAGCTTTCTTT
CDR3 protein: CASRNRVNTEAFF
clone size: few
J gene: TRBJ1-1
D gene: NA
V gene: TRBV25-1

CDR3 DNA: TGTGCCAGCAGTGCCACAGGGGATCGGAATCAGCCCCAGCATTTT
CDR3 protein: CASSATGDRNQPQHF
clone size: few
J gene: TRBJ1-5
D gene: TRBD1
V gene: TRBV2

CDR3 DNA: TGTGCCAGCTCGAGAACTTATAGCAATCAGCCCCAGCATTTT
CDR3 protein: CASSRTYSNQPQHF
clone size: NA
J gene: TRBJ1-5
D gene: NA
V gene: TRBV6-6

CDR3 DNA: TGTGCCAGCAGCCCGTTCGGGGTCTCCCTGGACACTGAAGCTTTCTTT
CDR3 protein: CASSPFGVSLDTEAFF
clone size: NA
J gene: TRBJ1-1
D gene: NA
V gene: TRBV7-3

CDR3 DNA: TGTGCCAGTAGTATTACCGGCGGCAGCGATGGAAAACTGTTTTTT
CDR3 protein: CASSITGGSDGKLFF
clone size: NA
J gene: TRBJ1-4
D gene: NA
V gene: TRBV19

CDR3 DNA: TGTGCCAGCAGTGAAATGCGGGATGGGACCCAGTACTTC
CDR3 protein: CASSEMRDGTQYF
clone size: few
J gene: TRBJ2-5
D gene: NA
V gene: TRBV6-1

CDR3 DNA: TGCGCCAGCAGCTCCCCGAGTGGGCAGTTCTTC
CDR3 protein: CASSSPSGQFF
clone size: few
J gene: TRBJ2-1
D gene: NA
V gene: TRBV4-3

CDR3 DNA: TGTGCCAGCAGCTTCGGGGGACAGGGGGCTTCCAAAAACATTCAGTACTTC
CDR3 protein: CASSFGGQGASKNIQYF
clone size: NA
J gene: TRBJ2-4
D gene: TRBD1
V gene: TRBV5-4

CDR3 DNA: TGTGCCAGCAGCCGGACAGGACCCAGGGGCGGCTACACCTTC
CDR3 protein: CASSRTGPRGGYTF
clone size: NA
J gene: TRBJ1-2
D gene: TRBD1
V gene: TRBV7-8

CDR3 DNA: TGTGCCAGCAGCCAAGATATGGCAGGGGGAGGGAAGACCCAGTACTTC
CDR3 protein: CASSQDMAGGGKTQYF
clone size: few
J gene: TRBJ2-5
D gene: NA
V gene: TRBV4-2

CDR3 DNA: TGTGCCAGCAGCGTAATCGAGGGGGCAGCTGGCGGCTACACCTTC
CDR3 protein: CASSVIEGAAGGYTF
clone size: NA
J gene: TRBJ1-2
D gene: TRBD1
V gene: TRBV9

CDR3 DNA: TGCGCCAGCAGCATTCTCCACCGGGACGACCAAAACAATGAGCAGTTCTTC
CDR3 protein: CASSILHRDDQNNEQFF
clone size: NA
J gene: TRBJ2-1
D gene: NA
V gene: TRBV4-3

CDR3 DNA: TGTGCCAGCAGGTTCCTTCCGACCGGGGAGCTGTTTTTT
CDR3 protein: CASRFLPTGELFF
clone size: NA
J gene: TRBJ2-2
D gene: NA
V gene: TRBV14

CDR3 DNA: TGTGCCAGCAGTTTATCTGGGGGGCGAAAGCGGGAGATCTACGAGCAGTACTTC
CDR3 protein: CASSLSGGRKREIYEQYF
clone size: NA
J gene: TRBJ2-7
D gene: TRBD2
V gene: TRBV27

CDR3 DNA: TGTGCCAGCTCCCTCGGGGGGCCCGGCGCGGACTCCTATGGCTACACCTTC
CDR3 protein: CASSLGGPGADSYGYTF
clone size: NA
J gene: TRBJ1-2
D gene: NA
V gene: TRBV18

CDR3 DNA: TGTGCCAGCAGCTTGGATCACGGGAGGGCCAACGAGCAGTTCTTC
CDR3 protein: CASSLDHGRANEQFF
clone size: NA
J gene: TRBJ2-1
D gene: TRBD2
V gene: TRBV5-6

CDR3 DNA: TGTGCCAGCAGCCTAGGGTCGTCGGGAAGGACTGAAGCTTTCTTT
CDR3 protein: CASSLGSSGRTEAFF
clone size: NA
J gene: TRBJ1-1
D gene: NA
V gene: TRBV5-4

CDR3 DNA: TGTGCCAGCAGTGACGCGTATGGCTACACCTTC
CDR3 protein: CASSDAYGYTF
clone size: NA
J gene: TRBJ1-2
D gene: NA
V gene: TRBV2

CDR3 DNA: TGCGCCAGCAGCTTGCGACTAGCGGGAGGCGACTCCTACAATGAGCAGTTCTTC
CDR3 protein: CASSLRLAGGDSYNEQFF
clone size: once
J gene: TRBJ2-1
D gene: TRBD2
V gene: TRBV5-1

CDR3 DNA: TGTGCCAGTAGCAGCCAACAGGGGAATGGTTTGAGGACTGAAGCTTTCTTT
CDR3 protein: CASSSQQGNGLRTEAFF
clone size: NA
J gene: TRBJ1-1
D gene: TRBD1
V gene: TRBV19

CDR3 DNA: TGCAGTGCGGAAGAATACGAGCAGTACTTC
CDR3 protein: CSAEEYEQYF
clone size: few
J gene: TRBJ2-7
D gene: NA
V gene: TRBV20-1

CDR3 DNA: TGTGCCAGCAGCACGGGGGGGGCGAGCACAACTAATGAAAAACTGTTTTTT
CDR3 protein: CASSTGGASTTNEKLFF
clone size: few
J gene: TRBJ1-4
D gene: NA
V gene: TRBV4-2

CDR3 DNA: TGTGCCAGCTCGCGCGGGAGGTTGGCAGATACGCAGTATTTT
CDR3 protein: CASSRGRLADTQYF
clone size: few
J gene: TRBJ2-3
D gene: TRBD2
V gene: TRBV7-3

CDR3 DNA: TGTGCCATCAGTGAGGCCGGGACAGGGGGCTTCAACGAGCAGTACTTC
CDR3 protein: CAISEAGTGGFNEQYF
clone size: few
J gene: TRBJ2-7
D gene: TRBD1
V gene: TRBV10-3

CDR3 DNA: TGTGCCAGCAGCTTAGTCGGGAGGTGGGACGAGCAGTACTTC
CDR3 protein: CASSLVGRWDEQYF
clone size: few
J gene: TRBJ2-7
D gene: TRBD2
V gene: TRBV7-9

CDR3 DNA: TGTGCCAGCAGCTTAATGGAGGCAGATACGCAGTATTTT
CDR3 protein: CASSLMEADTQYF
clone size: NA
J gene: TRBJ2-3
D gene: NA
V gene: TRBV7-2

CDR3 DNA: TGTGCCAGCAGAGCGACAGGGGATTACACAGATACGCAGTATTTT
CDR3 protein: CASRATGDYTDTQYF
clone size: NA
J gene: TRBJ2-3
D gene: TRBD1
V gene: TRBV5-6

CDR3 DNA: TGTGCCAGCTCGAACCTGCGGGTTGATACGCAGTATTTT
CDR3 protein: CASSNLRVDTQYF
clone size: few
J gene: TRBJ2-3
D gene: NA
V gene: TRBV18

CDR3 DNA: TGTGCCAGCAGGATTTTAGCGGGTGGGTCAGAGACCCAGTACTTC
CDR3 protein: CASRILAGGSETQYF
clone size: few
J gene: TRBJ2-5
D gene: TRBD2
V gene: TRBV27

CDR3 DNA: TGTGCCAGCAGCCGACAGCGCAACGGTGAGCAGTTCTTC
CDR3 protein: CASSRQRNGEQFF
clone size: many
J gene: TRBJ2-1
D gene: NA
V gene: TRBV28

CDR3 DNA: TGTGCCAGCAGCTTCAGGGACCAAGAGACCCAGTACTTC
CDR3 protein: CASSFRDQETQYF
clone size: few
J gene: TRBJ2-5
D gene: NA
V gene: TRBV7-9

CDR3 DNA: TGTGCCAGCAGCTCAGCGTTAGGGGACCTTGATGGCTACACCTTC
CDR3 protein: CASSSALGDLDGYTF
clone size: NA
J gene: TRBJ1-2
D gene: NA
V gene: TRBV7-9

CDR3 DNA: TGTGCCAGCAGCTTCGACCCCGGACAGGGCCAAGAGACCCAGTACTTC
CDR3 protein: CASSFDPGQGQETQYF
clone size: NA
J gene: TRBJ2-5
D gene: TRBD1
V gene: TRBV7-9

CDR3 DNA: TGTGCCAGCAGCGGGGGACTAGCGGGAGTGGGTGAGCAGTTCTTC
CDR3 protein: CASSGGLAGVGEQFF
clone size: few
J gene: TRBJ2-1
D gene: TRBD2
V gene: TRBV5-5

CDR3 DNA: TGTGCCAGCAGCTCCCCCCGGGCCCGTAACTACGAGCAGTACTTC
CDR3 protein: CASSSPRARNYEQYF
clone size: few
J gene: TRBJ2-7
D gene: NA
V gene: TRBV7-9

CDR3 DNA: TGCGCCAGCAGCTTGACCGGGACAGGACAACAGCCCCAGCATTTT
CDR3 protein: CASSLTGTGQQPQHF
clone size: NA
J gene: TRBJ1-5
D gene: TRBD1
V gene: TRBV5-1

CDR3 DNA: TGTGCCAGCAGCTTCCTCACCATGGCCGGAGGGTATGGCTACACCTTC
CDR3 protein: CASSFLTMAGGYGYTF
clone size: few
J gene: TRBJ1-2
D gene: NA
V gene: TRBV7-3